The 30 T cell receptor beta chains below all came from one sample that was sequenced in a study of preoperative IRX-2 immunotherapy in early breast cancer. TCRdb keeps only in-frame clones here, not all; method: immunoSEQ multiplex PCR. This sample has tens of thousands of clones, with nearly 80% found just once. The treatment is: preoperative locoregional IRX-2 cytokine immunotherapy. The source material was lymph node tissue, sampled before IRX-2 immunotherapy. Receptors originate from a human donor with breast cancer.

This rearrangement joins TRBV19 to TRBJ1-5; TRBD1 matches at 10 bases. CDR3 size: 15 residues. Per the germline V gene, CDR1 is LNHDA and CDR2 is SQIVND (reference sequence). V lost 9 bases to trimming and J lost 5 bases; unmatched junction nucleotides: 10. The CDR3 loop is CASTGDRGQDQPQHF. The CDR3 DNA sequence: TGTGCCAGCACCGGTGACAGGGGGCAAGATCAGCCCCAGCATTTT.

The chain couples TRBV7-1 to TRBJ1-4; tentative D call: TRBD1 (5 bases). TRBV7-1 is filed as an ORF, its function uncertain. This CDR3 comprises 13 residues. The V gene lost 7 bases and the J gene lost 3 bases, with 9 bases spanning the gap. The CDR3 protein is CASNSGPNEKLFF. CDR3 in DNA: TGTGCCAGCAACTCGGGACCTAATGAAAAACTGTTTTTT.

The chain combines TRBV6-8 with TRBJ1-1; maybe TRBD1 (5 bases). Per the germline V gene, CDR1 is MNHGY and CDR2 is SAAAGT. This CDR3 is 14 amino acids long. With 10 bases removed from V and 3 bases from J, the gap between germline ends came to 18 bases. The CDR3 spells CATGLTGVDTEAFF. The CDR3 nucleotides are TGTGCCACGGGACTGACGGGTGTGGACACTGAAGCTTTCTTT.

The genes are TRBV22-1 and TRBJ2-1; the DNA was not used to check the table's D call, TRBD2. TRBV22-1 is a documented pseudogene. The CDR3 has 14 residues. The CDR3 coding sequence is TGTGCCAGCAGTTCCGGACTAGCGGGGGCCAGCCAGTTCTTC. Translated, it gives CASSSGLAGASQFF.

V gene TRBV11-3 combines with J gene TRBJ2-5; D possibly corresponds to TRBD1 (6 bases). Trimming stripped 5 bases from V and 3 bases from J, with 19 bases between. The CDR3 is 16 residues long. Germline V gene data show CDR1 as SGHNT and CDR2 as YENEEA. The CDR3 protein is CASSRLLPSGEETQYF. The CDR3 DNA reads TGTGCCAGCAGCCGACTACTACCATCAGGGGAAGAGACCCAGTACTTC. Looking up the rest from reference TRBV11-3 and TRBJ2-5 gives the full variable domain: EAGVVQSPRYKIIEKKQPVAFWCNPISGHNTLYWYLQNLGQGPELLIRYENEEAVDDSQLPKDRFSAERLKGVDSTLKIQPAELGDSAVYLCASSRLLPSGEETQYFGPGTRLLVL.

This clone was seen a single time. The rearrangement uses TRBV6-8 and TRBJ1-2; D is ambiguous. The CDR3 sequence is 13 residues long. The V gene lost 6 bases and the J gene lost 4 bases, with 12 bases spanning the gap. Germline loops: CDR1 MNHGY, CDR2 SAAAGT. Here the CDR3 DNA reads TGTGCCAGCAGGCCCCGGGCCATCTATGGCTACACCTTC. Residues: CASRPRAIYGYTF.

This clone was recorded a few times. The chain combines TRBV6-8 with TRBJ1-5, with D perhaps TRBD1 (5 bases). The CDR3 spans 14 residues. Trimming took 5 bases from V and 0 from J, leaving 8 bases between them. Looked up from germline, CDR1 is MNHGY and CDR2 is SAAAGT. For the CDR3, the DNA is TGTGCCAGCAGTAAGGGGAGTAGCAATCAGCCCCAGCATTTT. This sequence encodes CASSKGSSNQPQHF.

The DNA for the CDR3 is TGTGCCAGCAGCTTCGGACAGGGGGCTGGGTTTGAGCAGTTCTTC. Amino acids: CASSFGQGAGFEQFF. This chain links TRBV11-3 with TRBJ2-1; the match to TRBD1 covers 11 bases. The CDR3 is 15 amino acids. The V segment lost 3 bases and the J segment 9 bases; nucleotides outside the gene matches: 7. The germline V gene encodes CDR1 SGHNT and CDR2 YENEEA. The full variable domain, in which reference TRBV11-3 and TRBJ2-1 provide the parts outside the CDR3, is EAGVVQSPRYKIIEKKQPVAFWCNPISGHNTLYWYLQNLGQGPELLIRYENEEAVDDSQLPKDRFSAERLKGVDSTLKIQPAELGDSAVYLCASSFGQGAGFEQFFGPGTRLTVL.

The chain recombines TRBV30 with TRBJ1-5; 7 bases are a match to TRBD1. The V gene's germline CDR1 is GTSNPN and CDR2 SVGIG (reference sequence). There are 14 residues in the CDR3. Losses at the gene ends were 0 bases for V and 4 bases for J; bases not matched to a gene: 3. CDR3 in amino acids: CAWSVGQQNQPQHF. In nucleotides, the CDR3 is TGTGCCTGGAGTGTGGGACAGCAAAATCAGCCCCAGCATTTT.

The CDR3 loop is CSIVHTQAEAFF. In nucleotides, the CDR3 is TGCAGCATTGTGCATACCCAGGCTGAAGCTTTCTTT. V is TRBV29-1 and J is TRBJ1-1; D remains unclear. The CDR3 runs to 12 residues. Trimming removed 8 bases from V and 6 bases from J, with 16 bases in between. The germline CDR1 and CDR2 sequences are SQVTM and ANQGSEA.

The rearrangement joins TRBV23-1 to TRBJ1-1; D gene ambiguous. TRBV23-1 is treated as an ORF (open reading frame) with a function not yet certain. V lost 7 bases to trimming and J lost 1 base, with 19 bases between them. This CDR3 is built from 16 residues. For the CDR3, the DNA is TGCGCCAGCACCACACTCCCCCCGACTGGGAACACTGAAGCTTTCTTT. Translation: CASTTLPPTGNTEAFF.

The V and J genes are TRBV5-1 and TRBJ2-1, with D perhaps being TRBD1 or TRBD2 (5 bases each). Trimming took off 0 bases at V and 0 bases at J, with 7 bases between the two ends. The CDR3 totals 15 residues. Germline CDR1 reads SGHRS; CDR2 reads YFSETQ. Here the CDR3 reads CASSLGGSSYNEQFF. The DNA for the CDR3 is TGCGCCAGCAGCTTGGGGGGGAGCTCCTACAATGAGCAGTTCTTC. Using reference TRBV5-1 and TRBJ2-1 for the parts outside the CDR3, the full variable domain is KAGVTQTPRYLIKTRGQQVTLSCSPISGHRSVSWYQQTPGQGLQFLFEYFSETQRNKGNFPGRFSGRQFSNSRSEMNVSTLELGDSALYLCASSLGGSSYNEQFFGPGTRLTVL.

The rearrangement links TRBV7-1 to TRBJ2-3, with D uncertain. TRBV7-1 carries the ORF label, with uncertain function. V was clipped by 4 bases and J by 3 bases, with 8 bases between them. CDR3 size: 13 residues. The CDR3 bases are TGTGCCAGCAGCTTTAAAGTTACAGATACGCAGTATTTT. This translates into CASSFKVTDTQYF.

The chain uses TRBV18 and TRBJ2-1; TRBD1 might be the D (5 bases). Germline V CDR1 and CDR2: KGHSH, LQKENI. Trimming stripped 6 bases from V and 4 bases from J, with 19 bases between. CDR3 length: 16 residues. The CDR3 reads CASSPGNGQGYNEQFF. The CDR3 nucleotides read TGTGCCAGCTCTCCCGGAAATGGGCAGGGTTACAATGAGCAGTTCTTC.

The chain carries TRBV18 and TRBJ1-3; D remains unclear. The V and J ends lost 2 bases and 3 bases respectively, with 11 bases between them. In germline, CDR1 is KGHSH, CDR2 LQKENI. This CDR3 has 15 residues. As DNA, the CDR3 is TGTGCCAGCTCACCAGGCCGGACGAGTGGAAACACCATATATTTT. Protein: CASSPGRTSGNTIYF.

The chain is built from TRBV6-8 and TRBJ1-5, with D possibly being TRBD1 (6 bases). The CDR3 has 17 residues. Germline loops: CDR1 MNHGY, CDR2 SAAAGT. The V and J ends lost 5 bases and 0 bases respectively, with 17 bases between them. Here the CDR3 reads CASSVQGRGYSNQPQHF. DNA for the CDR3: TGTGCCAGCAGTGTACAGGGAAGGGGGTATAGCAATCAGCCCCAGCATTTT.

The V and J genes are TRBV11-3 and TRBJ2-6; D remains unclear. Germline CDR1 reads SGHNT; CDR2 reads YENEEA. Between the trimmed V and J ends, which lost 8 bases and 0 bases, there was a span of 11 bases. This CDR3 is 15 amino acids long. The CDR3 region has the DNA TGTGCCAGCGACGAGATCTCCTCTGGGGCCAACGTCCTGACTTTC. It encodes CASDEISSGANVLTF.

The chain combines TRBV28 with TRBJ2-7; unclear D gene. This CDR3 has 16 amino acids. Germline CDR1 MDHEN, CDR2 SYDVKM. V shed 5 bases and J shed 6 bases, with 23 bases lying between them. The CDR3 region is CASSPKGLLGLREQYF. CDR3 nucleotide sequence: TGTGCCAGCAGTCCCAAGGGTCTGCTGGGCTTACGCGAGCAGTACTTC.

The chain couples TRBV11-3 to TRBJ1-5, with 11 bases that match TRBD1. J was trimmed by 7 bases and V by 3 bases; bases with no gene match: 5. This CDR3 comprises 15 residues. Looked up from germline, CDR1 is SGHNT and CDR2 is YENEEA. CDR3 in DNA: TGTGCCAGCAGCTTGCAGGGGACAGGGGGACAGCCCCAGCATTTT. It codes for CASSLQGTGGQPQHF.

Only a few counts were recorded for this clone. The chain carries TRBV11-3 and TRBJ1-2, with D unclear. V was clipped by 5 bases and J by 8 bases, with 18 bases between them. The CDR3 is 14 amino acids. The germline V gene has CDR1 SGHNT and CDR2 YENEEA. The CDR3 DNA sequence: TGTGCCAGCAGCCCCAGTTGGTCGGCGGCAGGCTACACCTTC. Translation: CASSPSWSAAGYTF.

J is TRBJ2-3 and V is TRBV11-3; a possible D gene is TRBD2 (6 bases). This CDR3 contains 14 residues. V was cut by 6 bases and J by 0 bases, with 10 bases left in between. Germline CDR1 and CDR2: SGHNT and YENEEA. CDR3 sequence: CASRGTSSTDTQYF. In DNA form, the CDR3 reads TGTGCCAGCAGAGGGACTTCTAGCACAGATACGCAGTATTTT.

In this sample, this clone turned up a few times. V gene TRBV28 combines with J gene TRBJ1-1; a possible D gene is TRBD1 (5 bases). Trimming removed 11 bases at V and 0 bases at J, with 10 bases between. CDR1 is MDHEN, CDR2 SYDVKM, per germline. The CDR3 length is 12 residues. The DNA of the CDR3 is TGTGCCGGAAGGGGTCTGAACACTGAAGCTTTCTTT. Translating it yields CAGRGLNTEAFF.

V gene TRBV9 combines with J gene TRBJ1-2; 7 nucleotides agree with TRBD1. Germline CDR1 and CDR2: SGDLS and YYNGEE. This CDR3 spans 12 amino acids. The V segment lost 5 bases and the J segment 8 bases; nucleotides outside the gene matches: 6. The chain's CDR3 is CASSVGQRGYTF. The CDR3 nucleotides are TGTGCCAGCAGTGTGGGACAGAGAGGCTACACCTTC.

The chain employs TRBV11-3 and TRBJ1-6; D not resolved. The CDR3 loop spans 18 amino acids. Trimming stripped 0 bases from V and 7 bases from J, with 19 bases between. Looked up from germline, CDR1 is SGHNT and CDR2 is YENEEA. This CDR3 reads CASSLDLAARKGNSPLHF. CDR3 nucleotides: TGTGCCAGCAGCTTAGATCTGGCGGCCCGCAAGGGAAATTCACCCCTCCACTTT.

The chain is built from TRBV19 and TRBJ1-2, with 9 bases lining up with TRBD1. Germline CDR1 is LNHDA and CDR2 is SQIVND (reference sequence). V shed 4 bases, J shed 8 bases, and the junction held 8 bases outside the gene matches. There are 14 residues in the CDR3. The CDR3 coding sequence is TGTGCCAGTAGTACCCTCGGGACAGGGCCCGGCTACACCTTC. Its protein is CASSTLGTGPGYTF. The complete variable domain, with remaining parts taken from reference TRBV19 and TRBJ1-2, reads DGGITQSPKYLFRKEGQNVTLSCEQNLNHDAMYWYRQDPGQGLRLIYYSQIVNDFQKGDIAEGYSVSREKKESFPLTVTSAQKNPTAFYLCASSTLGTGPGYTFGSGTRLTVV.

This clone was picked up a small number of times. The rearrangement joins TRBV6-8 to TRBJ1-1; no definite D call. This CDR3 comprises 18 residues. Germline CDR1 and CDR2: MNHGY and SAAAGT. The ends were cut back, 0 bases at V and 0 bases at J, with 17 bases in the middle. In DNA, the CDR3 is TGTGCCAGCAGTTACTCGATTCGGGAGAATAGTATGAACACTGAAGCTTTCTTT. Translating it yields CASSYSIRENSMNTEAFF.

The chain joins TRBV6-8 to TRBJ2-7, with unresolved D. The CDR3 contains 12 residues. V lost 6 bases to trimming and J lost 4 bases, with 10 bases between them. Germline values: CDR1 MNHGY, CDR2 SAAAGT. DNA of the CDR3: TGTGCCAGCAGGGCTTATACATACGAGCAGTACTTC. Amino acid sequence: CASRAYTYEQYF.

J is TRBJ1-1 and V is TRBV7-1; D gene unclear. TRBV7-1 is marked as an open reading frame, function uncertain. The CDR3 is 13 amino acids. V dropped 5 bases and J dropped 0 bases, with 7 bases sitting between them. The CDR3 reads CASSTQMNTEAFF. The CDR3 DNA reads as TGTGCCAGCAGCACACAGATGAACACTGAAGCTTTCTTT.

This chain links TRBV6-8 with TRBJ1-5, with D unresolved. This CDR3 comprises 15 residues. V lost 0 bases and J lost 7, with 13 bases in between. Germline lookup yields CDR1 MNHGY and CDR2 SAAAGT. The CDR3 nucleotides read TGTGCCAGCAGTTACTCCCTCCGGGCTGGGCAGCCCCAGCATTTT. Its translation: CASSYSLRAGQPQHF.

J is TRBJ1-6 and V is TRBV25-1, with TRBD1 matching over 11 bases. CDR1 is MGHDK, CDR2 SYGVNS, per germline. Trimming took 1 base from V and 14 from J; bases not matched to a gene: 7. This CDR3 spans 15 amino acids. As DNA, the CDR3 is TGTGCCAGCAGTGAATCCCGGACAGGGGGCCCAGCCCTCCACTTT. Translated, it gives CASSESRTGGPALHF. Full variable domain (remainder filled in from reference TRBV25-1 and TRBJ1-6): EADIYQTPRYLVIGTGKKITLECSQTMGHDKMYWYQQDPGMELHLIHYSYGVNSTEKGDLSSESTVSRIRTEHFPLTLESARPSHTSQYLCASSESRTGGPALHFGNGTRLTVT.